A selection of T cell receptor beta chains follows, all from one sample in a study of graft-versus-host responses after intestinal transplantation. These receptors have no identified antigens. Assay: immunoSEQ multiplex PCR; the TCRdb copy retains only in-frame clones and omits some. The profile shows tens of thousands of clones, roughly 80% of them singletons. The sequencing here drew on unstimulated CD4+ T cells sorted from spleen or lymph node cells, taken before transplant. The source is a human donor who was the organ donor for an intestinal transplant. The conserved cysteine and the conserved F or W are not part of the CDR3 here. D genes are given only for firm matches. Not every row has a clone size; where given, it reads once, few, many or a size class.

ASSLRTSGEPQY,.,TRBJ2-5,.,TRBV10-2
ASSLSRGQYNEQF,once,TRBJ2-1,.,TRBV5-1
ASSQDLAGGYEQY,.,TRBJ2-7,TRBD2,TRBV4-3
ASSLVNGAQF,.,TRBJ2-1,.,TRBV5-1
ASSLQQGNQPQH,.,TRBJ1-5,.,TRBV7-8
ASSKSGMGREGYNEQF,.,TRBJ2-1,.,TRBV21-1
ASSQGLGLAGESEQF,.,TRBJ2-1,TRBD2,TRBV4-1
ASRDRSYEQY,.,TRBJ2-7,.,TRBV2
ASSASGSEETQY,.,TRBJ2-5,TRBD2,TRBV5-1
ASSLERLPETQY,once,TRBJ2-5,.,TRBV7-6
ASSLPGQGGEQF,.,TRBJ2-1,TRBD1,TRBV5-1
ASSELGESPLH,.,TRBJ1-6,.,TRBV25-1
AWGPSDQPQH,.,TRBJ1-5,.,TRBV30
ASSYGSGGRRYGYT,.,TRBJ1-2,.,TRBV6-5
ASSQIGDSYGYT,.,TRBJ1-2,TRBD1,TRBV4-1
ASSDLAGVGNTEAF,.,TRBJ1-1,.,TRBV4-2
SADRGEQY,.,TRBJ2-7,TRBD1,TRBV20-1
ASRTLAGRGEQF,few,TRBJ2-1,TRBD2,TRBV2
ASSIAGAENYGYT,once,TRBJ1-2,.,TRBV19
ASSPAWVGSYGYT,.,TRBJ1-2,.,TRBV5-4
AWTHPTSGGYYEQY,.,TRBJ2-7,TRBD2,TRBV30
ASSPQSGGSTDTQY,.,TRBJ2-3,TRBD2,TRBV18
ASSQNRDRPYNEQF,.,TRBJ2-1,TRBD1,TRBV4-3
ASSYRTAGNEQF,.,TRBJ2-1,.,TRBV6-5
AISDVNLLSGNTIY,.,TRBJ1-3,.,TRBV10-3
ASSLRALDGYT,.,TRBJ1-2,.,TRBV7-9
AWRPRLNTGELF,once,TRBJ2-2,.,TRBV30
ASSLQGSYGYT,.,TRBJ1-2,.,TRBV28
ASSQDREKLF,.,TRBJ1-4,.,TRBV4-3
ASSGKGISSPLH,.,TRBJ1-6,.,TRBV25-1
ASSAQGVEKLF,.,TRBJ1-4,TRBD1,TRBV25-1
ASSLQGANTEAF,.,TRBJ1-1,TRBD1,TRBV7-2
ASSEGLAGGIETQY,.,TRBJ2-5,TRBD2,TRBV10-2
ASQAGITDTQY,.,TRBJ2-3,.,TRBV2
ASSPGVAGGQETQY,.,TRBJ2-5,TRBD2,TRBV18
ASSPESSNQPQH,.,TRBJ1-5,.,TRBV19
ASSSTYEQY,.,TRBJ2-7,.,TRBV11-3